Below are 32 T cell receptor beta chains sequenced from a single sample in a study of T cell repertoires in cytomegalovirus infection (dated by TCRdb to between 2018 and 2020). The treatment or condition label for this specimen denotes: in vitro stimulation with specific CMV peptide epitopes to enrich CMV-specific T cells. The sequencer listed for this sample is Illumina HiSeq 1500. TCRdb reworked the public reads: Q25 trimming with fastp, MiXCR clone assembly, productive beta chains retained. Each record represents a unique CDR3 protein, reported with the most common genes and DNA among its rows. The sample yields a few hundred thousand distinct CDR3 sequences; about 20% were counted once. The ten largest clones add up to about 21% of the sample. Which antigens these TCRs recognize remains unknown. The sequences come from cultured PBMCs, collected from culture after CMV antigen stimulation. The receptors were sampled from a human donor in good health (CMV status not recorded). Some clones in this sample may be carry-over from other donors' samples.

J is TRBJ2-2 and V is TRBV6-1; D is perhaps TRBD1 (6 bases). V lost 2 bases to trimming and J lost 5 bases, with 18 bases between them. Germline-derived CDR1 and CDR2 are MNHNS and SASEGT. The CDR3 loop spans 17 amino acids. The CDR3 reads CASSEYPGRGLTGELFF. The CDR3 nucleotides read TGTGCCAGCAGTGAATACCCTGGCAGGGGTTTAACCGGGGAGCTGTTTTTT.

This clonotype was picked up a small number of times. The chain links TRBV12-3 or TRBV12-4 to TRBJ1-3; 7 nucleotides match TRBD1. The CDR3 runs 16 residues. The ends lost 7 bases at V and 3 bases at J; junction bases unmatched: 12. CDR3 nucleotides: TGTGCCAGCACCCGATCCGGACAGGTGGTTGGAAACACCATATATTTT. The encoded protein is CASTRSGQVVGNTIYF.

There are a few counts of this clonotype. The genes are TRBV4-1 and TRBJ2-3; a weak D match, TRBD2 (6 bases). Trimming took off 3 bases at V and 9 bases at J, with 16 bases between the two ends. The CDR3 spans 14 residues. Germline CDR1 MGHRA, CDR2 YSYEKL. The CDR3 nucleotides are TGCGCCAGCAGCCACCTCGGTCCGGAGGGGACGCAGTATTTT. This codes for CASSHLGPEGTQYF.

This clonotype was detected only once. This rearrangement joins TRBV15 to TRBJ1-4; D is uncertain. The ends were cut back, 1 base at V and 5 bases at J, with 8 bases in the middle. The CDR3 covers 14 residues. CDR1 and CDR2 from the germline V gene are LNHNV and YYDKDF (reference sequence). In DNA form, the CDR3 reads TGTGCCACCAGCAGAGTATTTCGGAATGAAAAACTGTTTTTT. Its translation: CATSRVFRNEKLFF.

The chain couples TRBV7-3 to TRBJ2-5, with TRBD1 matching 7 bases. The CDR3 is 17 amino acids. The trim removed 5 bases at V and 9 bases at J, leaving 21 bases unmatched. Germline assignment: CDR1 SGHTA and CDR2 FQGTGA. CDR3 amino acids: CASSPGTTGIKRESQYF. The CDR3 DNA is TGTGCCAGCAGCCCCGGGACGACAGGGATAAAAAGGGAGTCCCAGTACTTC. The entire variable domain, with the rest obtained from reference TRBV7-3 and TRBJ2-5, is as follows: GAGVSQTPSNKVTEKGKYVELRCDPISGHTALYWYRQSLGQGPEFLIYFQGTGAADDSGLPNDRFFAVRPEGSVSTLKIQRTERGDSAVYLCASSPGTTGIKRESQYFGPGTRLLVL.

This chain joins TRBV30 and TRBJ2-1; no clear D. V was cut by 1 base and J by 9 bases, with 16 bases left in between. CDR3 length: 14 amino acids. CDR1 and CDR2 (germline): GTSNPN, SVGIG (reference sequence). CDR3 nucleotide sequence: TGTGCCTGGAGTGCCGGTACCCTTAGCAGTGAGCAGTTCTTC. This codes for CAWSAGTLSSEQFF.

The V and J genes are TRBV7-2 and TRBJ2-5; D remains ambiguous. Looked up from germline, CDR1 is SGHTA and CDR2 is FQGNSA. The V end was cut by 5 bases, the J end by 2 bases, with 12 bases between. The CDR3 sequence is 14 residues long. Written as DNA, the CDR3 is TGTGCCAGCAGCCTAATGACGGCGCAAGAGACCCAGTACTTC. This sequence encodes CASSLMTAQETQYF.

The V gene is TRBV7-2, the J gene TRBJ2-7; 13 positions match TRBD2. Germline V gene data show CDR1 as SGHTA and CDR2 as FQGNSA. J lost 0 bases, V lost 4 bases, and 6 bases had no gene match. The CDR3 extends over 17 amino acids. CDR3 bases: TGTGCCAGCAGCTACGGGACTAGCGGGGTTAGCTCCTACGAGCAGTACGTC. Translation: CASSYGTSGVSSYEQYV.

V usage is TRBV6-2 or TRBV6-3 and J usage is TRBJ2-1, with a tentative D call TRBD2 (5 bases). The V gene's germline CDR1 is MNHEY and CDR2 SVGEGT. Between the trimmed V and J ends, which lost 4 bases and 6 bases, there was a span of 13 bases. The CDR3 is 14 residues long. CDR3 DNA: TGTGCCAGCAGTTGGTTCGGGATGGGCAATGAGCAGTTCTTC. Translating gives CASSWFGMGNEQFF.

Turning to this clonotype: This could be a read error, since a much larger clone is one nucleotide away. This sequence joins TRBV7-2 and TRBJ2-1; D is possibly TRBD1 (6 bases). From germline, CDR1 is SGHTA and CDR2 FQGNSA. This CDR3 has 18 residues. Trimming stripped 1 base from V and 1 base from J, with 17 bases between. Here the CDR3 DNA reads TGTGCCAGCAGCTTAGGTTTCGGCAGTCAGGGGTCCTACAATGAGCAGTTCTTC. Amino acid sequence: CASSLGFGSQGSYNEQFF.

This chain connects TRBV6-5 to TRBJ1-6, with 9 positions matching TRBD1. Trimming cost V 7 bases and J 7 bases; bases outside gene matches: 8. CDR1 and CDR2 (germline): MNHEY, SVGAGI. The CDR3 runs 15 residues. The CDR3 DNA follows: TGTGCCAGCACCAACAGGGGGCTGGGGAATTCACCCCTCCACTTT. Translation: CASTNRGLGNSPLHF.

V is TRBV2 and J is TRBJ2-7; 9 positions agree with TRBD2. V lost 4 bases, J lost 7 bases, and 11 bases stayed unmatched. The CDR3 contains 15 residues. Germline CDR1 is SNHLY and CDR2 is FYNNEI. The CDR3 DNA reads as TGTGCCAGCAGTGTGACGGCGGGAGGGCCGGGGGAGCAGTACTTC. Protein: CASSVTAGGPGEQYF. Full variable domain (rest looked up from reference TRBV2 and TRBJ2-7): EPEVTQTPSHQVTQMGQEVILRCVPISNHLYFYWYRQILGQKVEFLVSFYNNEISEKSEIFDDQFSVERPDGSNFTLKIRSTKLEDSAMYFCASSVTAGGPGEQYFGPGTRLTVT.

The rearrangement links TRBV24-1 to TRBJ1-2, with D possibly being TRBD1 (5 bases). This CDR3 is 17 amino acids long. Trimming pared 1 base from V and 2 bases from J, leaving 16 bases between. Germline V gene data show CDR1 as KGHDR and CDR2 as SFDVKD. This chain's CDR3 is CATSDFIPGGGNYGYTF. CDR3 bases: TGTGCCACCAGTGATTTTATACCGGGCGGGGGAAACTATGGCTACACCTTC.

There are many counts of this clonotype. V and J are TRBV27 and TRBJ2-5, with D perhaps matching TRBD1 or TRBD2 (7 bases each). CDR1 is MNHEY, CDR2 SMNVEV, per germline (reference sequence). The CDR3 has 14 amino acids. With 5 bases removed from V and 0 bases from J, the gap between germline ends came to 10 bases. The CDR3 loop is CASSGRGHQETQYF. The CDR3 bases are TGTGCCAGCAGTGGGAGGGGGCACCAAGAGACCCAGTACTTC.

In this sample, this clonotype turned up many times. This chain joins TRBV11-2 and TRBJ2-7, with 8 positions matching TRBD2. The CDR3 is 14 residues long. V dropped 6 bases and J dropped 2; count of bases not matched to a gene: 6. Germline assignment: CDR1 SGHAT and CDR2 FQNNGV. The CDR3 DNA reads as TGTGCCAGCAGTGGGAGCGGGGGCCCCTACGAGCAGTACGTC. This translates into CASSGSGGPYEQYV.

This clonotype was counted at least ten times. The chain recombines TRBV7-2 with TRBJ2-3, with unresolved D. V lost 5 bases and J lost 2, with 5 bases in between. The CDR3 is 12 residues long. CDR1 is SGHTA, CDR2 FQGNSA, per germline. CDR3 sequence reads: CASSAYTDTQYF. DNA for the CDR3: TGTGCCAGCAGCGCCTACACAGATACGCAGTATTTT.

The rearrangement joins TRBV27 to TRBJ2-1, with D unresolved. V was cut by 5 bases and J by 8 bases, with 16 bases left in between. The CDR3 has 14 amino acids. Germline V gene sequence: CDR1 MNHEY, CDR2 SMNVEV (reference sequence). CDR3 DNA: TGTGCCAGCAGTACGGATCCCCTCGGCGATGAGCAGTTCTTC. Translating gives CASSTDPLGDEQFF.

This clonotype appeared a few times. This chain links TRBV7-9 with TRBJ2-2, with TRBD2 matching over 8 bases. V shed 5 bases and J 6 bases; nucleotides not matched to a gene: 11. Germline assignment: CDR1 SEHNR and CDR2 FQNEAQ (reference sequence). CDR3 length: 16 amino acids. CDR3 bases: TGTGCCAGCAGCGGAACGACTGAGCGGGAGCCCGGGGAGCTGTTTTTT. Translated: CASSGTTEREPGELFF.

This clonotype was seen only a few times. The V gene is TRBV10-3, the J gene TRBJ1-4; D is undetermined. This CDR3 is 15 amino acids long. V shed 0 bases and J shed 5 bases, with 10 bases lying between them. Germline CDR1 reads ENHRY; CDR2 reads SYGVKD. CDR3 amino acids: CAISESTLPNEKLFF. The CDR3 DNA follows: TGTGCCATCAGTGAGTCGACTCTTCCCAATGAAAAACTGTTTTTT.

In this sample, this clonotype turned up a few times. The chain links TRBV7-2 to TRBJ2-5; 10 bases map to TRBD2. CDR1 SGHTA and CDR2 FQGNSA come from the germline V gene. The CDR3 is made up of 18 amino acids. Trimming took 3 bases from V and 2 from J; bases not matched to a gene: 12. The CDR3 nucleotides are TGTGCCAGCAGCTTCAGGACTAGCGGAGCGGGACCTCAAGAGACCCAGTACTTC. This sequence encodes CASSFRTSGAGPQETQYF.

The chain uses TRBV7-9 and TRBJ2-1; the match to TRBD2 covers 10 bases. Germline V lookup: CDR1 SEHNR, CDR2 FQNEAQ (reference sequence). Trimming removed 1 base from V and 5 bases from J; junction bases left unmatched: 5. The CDR3 covers 16 residues. As DNA, the CDR3 is TGTGCCAGCAGCTTAGTGCTAGCGGGGGAAAACAATGAGCAGTTCTTC. Protein product: CASSLVLAGENNEQFF.

This clonotype has more than one count but fewer than ten. The chain carries TRBV7-3 and TRBJ1-5, with no clear D. V shed 0 bases and J shed 2 bases, with 8 bases lying between them. The CDR3 is made up of 15 amino acids. Per the germline V gene, CDR1 is SGHTA and CDR2 is FQGTGA. CDR3 in DNA: TGTGCCAGCAGCTTAACGCGGCAGCGCAATCAGCCCCAGCATTTT. This gives the protein CASSLTRQRNQPQHF.

This clonotype occurred many times. The chain carries TRBV7-9 and TRBJ2-3, with a possible D match to TRBD2 (6 bases). Germline V CDR1 and CDR2: SEHNR, FQNEAQ (reference sequence). V dropped 8 bases and J dropped 3 bases, with 15 bases sitting between them. CDR3 length equals 14 residues. The CDR3 sequence: CASLRDGGTDTQYF. The CDR3 DNA is TGTGCCAGCCTCCGGGACGGAGGGACAGATACGCAGTATTTT.

The CDR3 loop is CASSQEPWGPGQPQHF. The CDR3 region has the DNA TGCGCCAGCAGCCAAGAACCTTGGGGGCCTGGTCAGCCCCAGCATTTT. This rearrangement joins TRBV4-1 to TRBJ1-5; D perhaps matches TRBD1 (6 bases). Trimming shortened V by 0 bases and J by 6 bases, and 15 bases separated the two germline ends. Germline-derived CDR1 and CDR2 are MGHRA and YSYEKL. The CDR3 runs to 16 residues.

The chain employs TRBV20-1 and TRBJ1-2, with a weak D call TRBD1 (6 bases). With 6 bases removed from V and 3 bases from J, the gap between germline ends came to 11 bases. Germline CDR1 is DFQATT and CDR2 is SNEGSKA (reference sequence). CDR3 length: 12 residues. The CDR3 region is CSATDSYYGYTF. The CDR3, as DNA: TGCAGTGCGACGGACAGCTACTATGGCTACACCTTC.

This clonotype was seen a few times. V usage is TRBV12-3 or TRBV12-4 and J usage is TRBJ1-5; D may be TRBD1 (5 bases). Trimming shortened V by 7 bases and J by 4 bases, and 11 bases separated the two germline ends. This CDR3 region has 13 residues. The CDR3 loop is CASKGRQNQPQHF. The CDR3 DNA reads TGTGCCAGCAAGGGACGACAAAATCAGCCCCAGCATTTT.

This clonotype was counted a few times. This chain connects TRBV7-2 to TRBJ2-3; D ambiguous. V lost 3 bases and J lost 1, with 8 bases in between. Germline lookup yields CDR1 SGHTA and CDR2 FQGNSA. The CDR3 has 14 residues. This CDR3 is CASSFWSGTDTQYF. CDR3 nucleotides: TGTGCCAGCAGCTTTTGGAGCGGCACAGATACGCAGTATTTT. Looking up the rest from reference TRBV7-2 and TRBJ2-3 gives the full variable domain: GAGVSQSPSNKVTEKGKDVELRCDPISGHTALYWYRQSLGQGLEFLIYFQGNSAPDKSGLPSDRFSAERTGGSVSTLTIQRTQQEDSAVYLCASSFWSGTDTQYFGPGTRLTVL.

This clonotype was observed at least ten times. The gene calls are TRBV7-2 and TRBJ2-5, with unresolved D. CDR1 is SGHTA, CDR2 FQGNSA, per germline. The V end lost 1 base, the J end lost 4 bases, and 4 bases lay between the germline ends. The CDR3 spans 12 residues. The CDR3 region has the DNA TGTGCCAGCAGCTTAGACGGAGAGACCCAGTACTTC. Its translation is CASSLDGETQYF.

This clonotype was seen once. J is TRBJ2-5 and V is TRBV20-1; 9 bases are a match to TRBD1. The CDR3 loop spans 14 amino acids. Losses at the gene ends were 1 base for V and 5 bases for J; bases not matched to a gene: 5. Germline V gives CDR1 DFQATT, CDR2 SNEGSKA (reference sequence). CDR3: CSARAATGGETQYF. The CDR3 DNA follows: TGCAGTGCTAGAGCCGCAACAGGGGGCGAGACCCAGTACTTC.

This clonotype was detected only a few times. This chain uses TRBV25-1 with TRBJ2-7, with 10 bases lining up with TRBD1. The germline V gene encodes CDR1 MGHDK and CDR2 SYGVNS. This CDR3 spans 15 amino acids. The J segment lost 0 bases and the V segment lost 3 bases, leaving 2 bases of the junction unmatched. CDR3 protein: CASSEGQGFSYEQYF. Written as DNA, the CDR3 is TGTGCCAGCAGTGAGGGACAGGGGTTCTCCTACGAGCAGTACTTC.

The chain links TRBV12-3 or TRBV12-4 to TRBJ2-5; D not resolved. The CDR3 extends over 15 amino acids. V lost 1 base and J lost 4, with 13 bases in between. CDR3 in DNA: TGTGCCAGCAGTTTAGAACACAGCGCCCTAGAGACCCAGTACTTC. This sequence encodes CASSLEHSALETQYF.

This clonotype was detected only a few times. The CDR3: CASQTGAGDTYEQYV. The CDR3 nucleotides read TGTGCCAGCCAAACGGGGGCAGGGGATACCTACGAGCAGTACGTC. This sequence joins TRBV6-2 or TRBV6-3 and TRBJ2-7, with D possibly called TRBD1 or TRBD2 (6 bases each). Germline assignment: CDR1 MNHEY and CDR2 SVGEGT. The CDR3 covers 15 residues. Between the trimmed V and J ends, which lost 8 bases and 2 bases, there was a span of 19 bases.